This T cell receptor (beta chain) was recovered during a study of CD8+CD57+ T cells in acquired aplastic anemia. Study overall: The DNA of sorted CD4+ and CD8+ cells averaged around 3 ug.

This clonotype occurred many times. Genomic DNA was employed as the template in profiling TCR beta VDJ and CDR3. From the reads, TCRdb called clonotypes with MiXCR, one entry per CDR3 protein. The table records about 150,000 distinct CDR3 sequences, about 50% of them present only once. Patients selected for sequencing had displayed CD8+CD57+ cell expansion by flow cytometry. Per the germline V gene, CDR1 is LGHNA and CDR2 is YNFKEQ. This CDR3 is built from 14 residues. The V gene lost 5 bases and the J gene lost 5 bases, with 15 bases spanning the gap. The TCR was taken from a human donor with aplastic anemia. The sequenced material came from sorted CD4+, CD8+, or CD8+CD57+ T cells (not recorded which) from PBMCs. The V and J genes are TRBV4-2 and TRBJ2-5, with unresolved D. CDR3 loop: CASSLDVGKETQYF. CDR3 DNA: TGTGCCAGCAGCTTGGACGTAGGAAAGGAGACCCAGTACTTC.